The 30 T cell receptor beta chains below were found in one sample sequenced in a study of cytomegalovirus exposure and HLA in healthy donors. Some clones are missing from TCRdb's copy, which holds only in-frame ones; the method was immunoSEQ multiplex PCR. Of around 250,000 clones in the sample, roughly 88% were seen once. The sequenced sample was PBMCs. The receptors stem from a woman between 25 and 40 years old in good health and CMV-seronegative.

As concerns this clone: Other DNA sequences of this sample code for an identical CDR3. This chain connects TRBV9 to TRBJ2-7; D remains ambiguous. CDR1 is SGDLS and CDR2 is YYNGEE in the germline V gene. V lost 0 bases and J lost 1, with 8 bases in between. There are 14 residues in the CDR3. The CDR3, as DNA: TGTGCCAGCAGCGTAGGGGGTAGTTCCTACGAGCAGTACTTC. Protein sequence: CASSVGGSSYEQYF.

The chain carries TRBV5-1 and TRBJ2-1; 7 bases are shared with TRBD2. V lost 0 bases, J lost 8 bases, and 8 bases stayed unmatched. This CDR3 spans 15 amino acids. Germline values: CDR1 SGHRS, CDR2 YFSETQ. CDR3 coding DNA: TGCGCCAGCAGCTTGGGTGGCGGGAGCACAGATGAGCAGTTCTTC. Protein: CASSLGGGSTDEQFF.

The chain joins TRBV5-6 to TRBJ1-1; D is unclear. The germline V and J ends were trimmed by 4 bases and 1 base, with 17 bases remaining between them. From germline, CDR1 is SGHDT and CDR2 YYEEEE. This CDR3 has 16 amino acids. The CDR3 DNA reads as TGTGCCAGCAGCCGGAGGCAGTCCTCCCCGAACACTGAAGCTTTCTTT. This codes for CASSRRQSSPNTEAFF.

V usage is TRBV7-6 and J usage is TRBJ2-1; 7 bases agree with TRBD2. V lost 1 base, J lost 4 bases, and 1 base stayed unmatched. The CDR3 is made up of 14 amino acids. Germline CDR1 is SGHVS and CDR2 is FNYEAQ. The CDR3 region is CASSLERGYNEQFF. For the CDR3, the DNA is TGTGCCAGCAGCTTAGAGCGGGGTTACAATGAGCAGTTCTTC.

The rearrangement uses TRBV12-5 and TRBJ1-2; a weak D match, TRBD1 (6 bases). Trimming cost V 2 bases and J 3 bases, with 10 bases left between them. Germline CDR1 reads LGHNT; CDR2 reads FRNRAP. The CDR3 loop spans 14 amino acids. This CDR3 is CASGLFEGDYGYTF. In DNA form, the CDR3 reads TGTGCTAGTGGTTTGTTCGAGGGGGACTATGGCTACACCTTC.

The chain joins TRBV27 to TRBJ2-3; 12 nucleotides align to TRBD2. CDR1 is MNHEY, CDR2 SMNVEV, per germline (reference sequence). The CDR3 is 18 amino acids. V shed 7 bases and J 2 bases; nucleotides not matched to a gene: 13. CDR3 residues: CASTPRTSGTGFTDTQYF. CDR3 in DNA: TGTGCCAGCACCCCCCGGACTAGCGGGACCGGATTCACAGATACGCAGTATTTT.

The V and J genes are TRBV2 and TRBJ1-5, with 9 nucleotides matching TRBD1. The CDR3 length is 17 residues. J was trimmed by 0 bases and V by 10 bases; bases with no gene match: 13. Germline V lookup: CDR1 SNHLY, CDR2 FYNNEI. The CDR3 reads CATQLDRGVYSNQPQHF. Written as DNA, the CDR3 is TGTGCCACCCAACTTGACAGGGGGGTATATAGCAATCAGCCCCAGCATTTT. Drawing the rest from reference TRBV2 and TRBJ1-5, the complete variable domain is EPEVTQTPSHQVTQMGQEVILRCVPISNHLYFYWYRQILGQKVEFLVSFYNNEISEKSEIFDDQFSVERPDGSNFTLKIRSTKLEDSAMYFCATQLDRGVYSNQPQHFGDGTRLSIL.

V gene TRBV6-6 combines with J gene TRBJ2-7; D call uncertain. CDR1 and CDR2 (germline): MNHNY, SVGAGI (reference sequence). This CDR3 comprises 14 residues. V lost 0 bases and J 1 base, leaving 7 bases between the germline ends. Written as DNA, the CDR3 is TGTGCCAGCAGTTACTCCGACACTTCCTACGAGCAGTACTTC. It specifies CASSYSDTSYEQYF.

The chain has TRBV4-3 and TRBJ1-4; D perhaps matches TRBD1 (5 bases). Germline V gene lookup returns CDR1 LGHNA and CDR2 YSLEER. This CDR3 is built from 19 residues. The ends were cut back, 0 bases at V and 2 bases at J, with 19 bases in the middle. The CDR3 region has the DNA TGCGCCAGCAGCCAAGATTTGAGAGCCACAGGATGGACTAATGAAAAACTGTTTTTT. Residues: CASSQDLRATGWTNEKLFF.

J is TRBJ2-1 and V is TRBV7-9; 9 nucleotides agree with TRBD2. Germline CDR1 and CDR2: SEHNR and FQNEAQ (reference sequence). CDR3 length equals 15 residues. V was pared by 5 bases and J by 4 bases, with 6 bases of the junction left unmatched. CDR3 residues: CASSPLAGAYNEQFF. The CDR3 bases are TGTGCCAGCAGCCCATTAGCGGGAGCGTACAATGAGCAGTTCTTC.

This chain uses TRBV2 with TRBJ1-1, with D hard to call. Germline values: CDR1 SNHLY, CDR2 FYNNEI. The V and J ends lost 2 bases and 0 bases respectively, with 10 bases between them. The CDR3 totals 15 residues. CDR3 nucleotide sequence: TGTGCCAGCAGTGAACTTGCAGGCATGAACACTGAAGCTTTCTTT. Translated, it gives CASSELAGMNTEAFF.

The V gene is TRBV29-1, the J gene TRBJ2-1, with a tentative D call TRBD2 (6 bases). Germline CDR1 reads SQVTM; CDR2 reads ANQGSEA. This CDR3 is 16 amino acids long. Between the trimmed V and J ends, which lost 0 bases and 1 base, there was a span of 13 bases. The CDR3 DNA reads TGCAGCGTTGAAGATCGGGCGGGGTCTTCCTACAATGAGCAGTTCTTC. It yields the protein CSVEDRAGSSYNEQFF.

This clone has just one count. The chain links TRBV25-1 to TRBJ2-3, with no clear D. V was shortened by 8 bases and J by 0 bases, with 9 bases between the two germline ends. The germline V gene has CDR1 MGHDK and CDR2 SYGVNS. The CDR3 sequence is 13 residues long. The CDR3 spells CASRHESTDTQYF. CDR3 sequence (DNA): TGTGCCAGCCGTCACGAGAGCACAGATACGCAGTATTTT. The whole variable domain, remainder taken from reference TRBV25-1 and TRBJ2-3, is EADIYQTPRYLVIGTGKKITLECSQTMGHDKMYWYQQDPGMELHLIHYSYGVNSTEKGDLSSESTVSRIRTEHFPLTLESARPSHTSQYLCASRHESTDTQYFGPGTRLTVL.

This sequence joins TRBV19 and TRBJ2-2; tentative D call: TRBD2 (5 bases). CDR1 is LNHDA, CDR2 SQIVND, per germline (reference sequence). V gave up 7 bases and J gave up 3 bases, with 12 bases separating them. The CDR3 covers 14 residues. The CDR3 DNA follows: TGTGCCAGTACTTTTGGACTTGACACCGGGGAGCTGTTTTTT. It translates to CASTFGLDTGELFF.

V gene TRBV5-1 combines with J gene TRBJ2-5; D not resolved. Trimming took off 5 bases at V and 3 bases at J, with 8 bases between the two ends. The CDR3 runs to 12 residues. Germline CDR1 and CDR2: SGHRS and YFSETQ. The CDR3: CASSRLEETQYF. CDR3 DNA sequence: TGCGCCAGCAGTCGCCTAGAAGAGACCCAGTACTTC.

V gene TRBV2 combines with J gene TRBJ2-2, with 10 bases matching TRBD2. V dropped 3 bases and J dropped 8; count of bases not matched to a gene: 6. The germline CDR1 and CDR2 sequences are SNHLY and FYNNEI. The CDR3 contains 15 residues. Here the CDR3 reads CASSENSGRYGELFF. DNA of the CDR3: TGTGCCAGCAGTGAGAATAGCGGGAGGTATGGGGAGCTGTTTTTT.

CDR3 residues: CSVEDRGSPTGELFF. The CDR3 bases are TGCAGCGTTGAAGATAGGGGTAGCCCCACCGGGGAGCTGTTTTTT. The V call is TRBV29-1, the J call TRBJ2-2, with D perhaps TRBD1 (5 bases). This CDR3 spans 15 amino acids. V lost 0 bases, J lost 4 bases, and 12 bases lay in between. Germline V gene lookup returns CDR1 SQVTM and CDR2 ANQGSEA.

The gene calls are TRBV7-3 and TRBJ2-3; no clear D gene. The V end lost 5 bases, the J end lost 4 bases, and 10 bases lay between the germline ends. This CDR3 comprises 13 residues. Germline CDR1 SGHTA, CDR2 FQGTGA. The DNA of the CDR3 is TGTGCCAGCAGCCAAGGGCCTTCAGATACGCAGTATTTT. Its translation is CASSQGPSDTQYF.

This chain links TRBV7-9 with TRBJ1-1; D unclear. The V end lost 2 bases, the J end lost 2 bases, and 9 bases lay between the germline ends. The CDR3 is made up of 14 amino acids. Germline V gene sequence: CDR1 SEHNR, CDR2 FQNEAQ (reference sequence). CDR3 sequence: CASSLTQQNTEAFF. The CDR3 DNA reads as TGTGCCAGCAGCTTAACACAGCAAAACACTGAAGCTTTCTTT.

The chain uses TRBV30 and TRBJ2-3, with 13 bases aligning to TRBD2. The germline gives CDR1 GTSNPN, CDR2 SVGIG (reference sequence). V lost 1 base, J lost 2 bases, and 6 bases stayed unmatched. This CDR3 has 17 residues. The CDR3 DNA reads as TGTGCCTGGAGTGGGGGACTAGCGGGAATCAACACAGATACGCAGTATTTT. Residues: CAWSGGLAGINTDTQYF.

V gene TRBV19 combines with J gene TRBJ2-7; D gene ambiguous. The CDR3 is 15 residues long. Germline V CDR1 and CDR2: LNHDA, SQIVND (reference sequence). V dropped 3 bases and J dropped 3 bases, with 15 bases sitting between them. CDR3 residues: CASSMSAASYYEQYF. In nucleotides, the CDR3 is TGTGCCAGTAGTATGTCGGCCGCCTCTTACTACGAGCAGTACTTC.

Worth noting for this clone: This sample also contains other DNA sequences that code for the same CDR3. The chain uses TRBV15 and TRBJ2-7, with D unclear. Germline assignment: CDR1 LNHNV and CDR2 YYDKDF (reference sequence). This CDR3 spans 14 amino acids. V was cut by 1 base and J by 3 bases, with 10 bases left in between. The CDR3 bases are TGTGCCACCAGCAGAGGTCGTGGGCTCTACGAGCAGTACTTC. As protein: CATSRGRGLYEQYF.

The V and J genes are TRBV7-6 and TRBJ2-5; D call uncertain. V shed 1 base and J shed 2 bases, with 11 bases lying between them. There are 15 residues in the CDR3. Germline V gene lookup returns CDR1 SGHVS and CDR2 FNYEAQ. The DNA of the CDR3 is TGTGCCAGCAGCTTAGATCGGCGGATACAAGAGACCCAGTACTTC. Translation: CASSLDRRIQETQYF.

The CDR3 DNA reads TGTGCCAGTAGTATGGGGCCAGCAGCCACCTTGAACACTGAAGCTTTCTTT. This encodes CASSMGPAATLNTEAFF. V and J are TRBV19 and TRBJ1-1, with a tentative D call TRBD1 (5 bases). V lost 3 bases, J lost 0 bases, and 17 bases lay in between. CDR3 length equals 17 residues. CDR1 LNHDA and CDR2 SQIVND come from the germline V gene (reference sequence).

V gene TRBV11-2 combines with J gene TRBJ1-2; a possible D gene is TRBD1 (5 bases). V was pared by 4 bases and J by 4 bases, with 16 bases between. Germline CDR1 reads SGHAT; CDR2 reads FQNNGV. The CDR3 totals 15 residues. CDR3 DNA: TGTGCCAGCAGCTCCCTTTGGGGCAGGGTCTATGGCTACACCTTC. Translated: CASSSLWGRVYGYTF.

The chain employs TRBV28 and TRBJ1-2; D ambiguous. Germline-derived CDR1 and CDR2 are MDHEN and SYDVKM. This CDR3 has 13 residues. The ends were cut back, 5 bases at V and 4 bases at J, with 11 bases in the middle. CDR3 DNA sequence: TGTGCCAGCAGTCATCGGCCTAGCTATGGCTACACCTTC. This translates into CASSHRPSYGYTF.

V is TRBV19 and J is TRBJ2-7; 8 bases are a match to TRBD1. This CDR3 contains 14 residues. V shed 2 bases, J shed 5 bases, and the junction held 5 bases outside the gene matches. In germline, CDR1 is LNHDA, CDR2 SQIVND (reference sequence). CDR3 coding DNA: TGTGCCAGTAGTATACACAGGGGGAGCGACGAGCAGTACTTC. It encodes CASSIHRGSDEQYF.

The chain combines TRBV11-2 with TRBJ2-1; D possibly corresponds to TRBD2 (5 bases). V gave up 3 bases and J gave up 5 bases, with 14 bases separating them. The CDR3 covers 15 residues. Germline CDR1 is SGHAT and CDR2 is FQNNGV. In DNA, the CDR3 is TGTGCCAGCAGCTTTGAGACTGGACTCAACAATGAGCAGTTCTTC. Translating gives CASSFETGLNNEQFF.

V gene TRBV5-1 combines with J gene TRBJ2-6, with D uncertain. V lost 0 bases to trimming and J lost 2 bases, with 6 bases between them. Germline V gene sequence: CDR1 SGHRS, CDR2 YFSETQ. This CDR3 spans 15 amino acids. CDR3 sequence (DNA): TGCGCCAGCAGCTTGGGGCAGGCTGGGGCCAACGTCCTGACTTTC. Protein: CASSLGQAGANVLTF.

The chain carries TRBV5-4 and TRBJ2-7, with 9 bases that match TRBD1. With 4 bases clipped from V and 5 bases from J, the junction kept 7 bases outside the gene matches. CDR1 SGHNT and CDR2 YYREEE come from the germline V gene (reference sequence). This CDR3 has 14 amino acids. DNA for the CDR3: TGTGCCAGCAGCCGTGGGACAGGGATTAACGAGCAGTACTTC. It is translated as CASSRGTGINEQYF.